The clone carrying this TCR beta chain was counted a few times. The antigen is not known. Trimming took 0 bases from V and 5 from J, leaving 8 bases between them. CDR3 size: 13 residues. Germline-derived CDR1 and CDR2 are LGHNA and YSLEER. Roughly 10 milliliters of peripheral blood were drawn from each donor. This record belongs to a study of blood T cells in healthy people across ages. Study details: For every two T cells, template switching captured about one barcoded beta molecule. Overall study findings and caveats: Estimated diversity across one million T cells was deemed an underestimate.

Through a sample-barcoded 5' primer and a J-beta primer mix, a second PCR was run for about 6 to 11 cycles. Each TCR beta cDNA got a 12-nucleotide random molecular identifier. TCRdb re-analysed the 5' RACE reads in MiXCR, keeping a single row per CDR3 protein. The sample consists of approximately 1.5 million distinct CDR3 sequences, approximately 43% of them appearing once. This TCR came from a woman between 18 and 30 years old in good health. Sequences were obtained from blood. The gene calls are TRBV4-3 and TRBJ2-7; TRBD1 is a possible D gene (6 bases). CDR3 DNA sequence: TGCGCCAGCAGCCAAGATCAGGGGCACGAGCAGTACTTC. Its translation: CASSQDQGHEQYF.